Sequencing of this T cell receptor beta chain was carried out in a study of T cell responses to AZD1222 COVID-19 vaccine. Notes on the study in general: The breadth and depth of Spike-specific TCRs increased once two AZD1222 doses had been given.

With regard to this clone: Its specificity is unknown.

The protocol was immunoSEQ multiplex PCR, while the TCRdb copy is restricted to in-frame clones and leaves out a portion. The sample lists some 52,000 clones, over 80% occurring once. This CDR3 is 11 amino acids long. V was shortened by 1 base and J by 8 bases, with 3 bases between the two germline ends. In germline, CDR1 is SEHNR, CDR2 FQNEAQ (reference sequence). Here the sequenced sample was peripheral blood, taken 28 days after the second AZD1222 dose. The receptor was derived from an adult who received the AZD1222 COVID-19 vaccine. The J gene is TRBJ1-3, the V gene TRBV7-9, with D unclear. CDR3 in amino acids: CASSLGDTIYF. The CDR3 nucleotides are TGTGCCAGCAGCTTAGGGGACACCATATATTTT.